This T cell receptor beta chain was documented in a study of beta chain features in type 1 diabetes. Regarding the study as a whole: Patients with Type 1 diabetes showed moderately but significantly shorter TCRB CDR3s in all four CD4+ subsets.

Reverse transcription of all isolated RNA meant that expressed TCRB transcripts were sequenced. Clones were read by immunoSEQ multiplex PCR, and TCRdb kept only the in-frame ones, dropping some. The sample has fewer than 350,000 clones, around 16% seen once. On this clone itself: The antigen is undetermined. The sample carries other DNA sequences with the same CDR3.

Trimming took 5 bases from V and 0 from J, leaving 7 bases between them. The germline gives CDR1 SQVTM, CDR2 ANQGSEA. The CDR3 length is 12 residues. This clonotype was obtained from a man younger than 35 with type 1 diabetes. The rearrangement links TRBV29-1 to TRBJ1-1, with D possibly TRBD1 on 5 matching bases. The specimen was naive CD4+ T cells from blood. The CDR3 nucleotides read TGCAGCGTTCAGGGCATGAACACTGAAGCTTTCTTT. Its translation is CSVQGMNTEAFF.